This T cell receptor (beta chain) stems from a study of TIL therapy for anti-PD-1-resistant metastatic lung cancer. The CDR3 has 12 residues. Trimming removed 5 bases from V and 8 bases from J, with 10 bases in between. The germline V gene has CDR1 WSHSY and CDR2 SAAADI. This sample's time point: pre-treatment sample, taken before nivolumab and TIL therapy. The immunoSEQ assay was v3. Some clones are missing from TCRdb's copy, which holds only in-frame ones; the method was immunoSEQ multiplex PCR. This repertoire shows fewer than 65,000 clones, roughly four fifths found once; its top ten account for approximately 3%.

The receptor's source is a person aged 25-85 years with non-small cell lung cancer. Sequenced material: blood, taken at baseline. The gene calls are TRBV10-2 and TRBJ2-1, with D hard to call. The CDR3, as DNA: TGCGCCAGCAGTCCAGATCCGGATGAGCAGTTCTTC. As protein: CASSPDPDEQFF.